These 3 T cell receptor beta chains originate from one sample sequenced in a study of CD8 T cells in Susac syndrome. A quantity of roughly 0.5 to 1 ug RNA underwent reverse transcription using random hexamers. TCRdb re-derived calls from the immunoSEQ multiplex PCR reads in MiXCR, one entry per CDR3 protein. Seen here are fewer than 60,000 distinct CDR3 sequences, roughly 94% observed once, and the top ten hold less than 0.95%. The sequenced sample was CD8+ T cells from PBMCs. These TCRs come from a human donor with Susac syndrome.

The J gene is TRBJ2-7, the V gene TRBV5-4; tentatively, D is TRBD1 (6 bases). V was cut by 4 bases and J by 2 bases, with 13 bases left in between. Germline-derived CDR1 and CDR2 are SGHNT and YYREEE (reference sequence). There are 14 residues in the CDR3. DNA of the CDR3: TGTGCCAGCAGCCCGGGACATATAACCTACGAGCAGTACTTC. Its protein is CASSPGHITYEQYF.

V gene TRBV13 combines with J gene TRBJ2-7, with 7 bases aligning to TRBD1. Germline values: CDR1 PRHDT, CDR2 FYEKMQ (reference sequence). The J segment lost 0 bases and the V segment lost 2 bases, leaving 4 bases of the junction unmatched. This CDR3 has 15 amino acids. The CDR3 DNA follows: TGTGCCAGCAGCTTAAAAGGGACAGCCTCCTACGAGCAGTACTTC. This gives the protein CASSLKGTASYEQYF.

The chain couples TRBV9 to TRBJ1-1, with D possibly being TRBD1 (5 bases). This CDR3 spans 14 amino acids. Between the trimmed V and J ends, which lost 3 bases and 2 bases, there was a span of 11 bases. The germline CDR1 and CDR2 sequences are SGDLS and YYNGEE. The CDR3 loop reads CASSGRQSNTEAFF. The CDR3 DNA sequence: TGTGCCAGCAGCGGCAGACAGAGTAACACTGAAGCTTTCTTT.